This T cell receptor (beta chain) was documented in a study of T cell responses to AZD1222 COVID-19 vaccine. This clone was seen only a few times. Its antigen is unknown. The study pooled second doses at about 4 or about 12 weeks. The V end lost 0 bases, the J end lost 5 bases, and 8 bases lay between the germline ends. This CDR3 comprises 14 residues. CDR1 is MNHEY, CDR2 SVGAGI, per germline. The study's findings and limits: At 160-218 and 743-854, vaccine-associated CD4 TCRs were dominant, and they spanned spike.

Produced via immunoSEQ multiplex PCR; TCRdb's table is partial and in-frame only. The sample has approximately 74,000 clones, 75% to 90% seen once. The clonotype was recovered from an adult who received the AZD1222 COVID-19 vaccine. J is TRBJ2-1 and V is TRBV6-5; D unclear. The sequences come from peripheral blood, collected 28 days after the second AZD1222 dose. Here the CDR3 reads CASSYSNSHNEQFF. The CDR3 DNA sequence: TGTGCCAGCAGTTACTCGAATAGCCACAATGAGCAGTTCTTC.